The 14 T cell receptor beta chains below come from one sample, sequenced in a study of T cells in Graves' hyperthyroidism and ophthalmopathy (dated by TCRdb to about 2019). Receptor amplification or capture employed multiplex PCR. Sequenced using an Illumina HiSeq 2000. TCR beta CDR3 regions were amplified from RNA transcripts. The first round of RT-PCR for the TCR CDR3 was performed with the HTBI primer set and the Qiagen OneStep RT-PCR kit. The raw public data were reprocessed by TCRdb itself: fastp quality trimming at Q25, MiXCR clonotype calling, in-frame beta chains only. Every CDR3 protein is listed once, alongside the most common genes and DNA of its rows. The sample table contains about 840,000 distinct CDR3 sequences; only one count was recorded for 38% of them. The leading ten clones occupy 7.5% to 9.5% of the sample. Sequencing was done on a sample of blood. Receptors were obtained from a young man with Graves' hyperthyroidism.

This clonotype was observed at least ten times. The chain employs TRBV7-9 and TRBJ1-1, with 8 bases identical to TRBD1. The germline V gene encodes CDR1 SEHNR and CDR2 FQNEAQ (reference sequence). Losses at the gene ends were 5 bases for V and 1 base for J; bases not matched to a gene: 6. The CDR3 is made up of 15 amino acids. Here the CDR3 reads CASSTDGTGNTEAFF. In nucleotides, the CDR3 is TGTGCCAGCAGCACTGATGGGACAGGGAACACTGAAGCTTTCTTT.

This clonotype was seen many times. CDR3 nucleotide sequence: TGCAGCTCTACGGACAGGGAGGGCTACACCTTC. The encoded protein is CSSTDREGYTF. V is TRBV29-1 and J is TRBJ1-2; TRBD1 matches at 8 bases. This CDR3 has 11 amino acids. Germline V gene sequence: CDR1 SQVTM, CDR2 ANQGSEA. The V and J ends lost 8 bases and 8 bases, in that order; junction bases with no gene match: 7.

This clonotype has ten or more counts. The chain is built from TRBV10-3 and TRBJ2-7; D is undetermined. The ends were cut back, 4 bases at V and 3 bases at J, with 4 bases in the middle. Germline V gene data show CDR1 as ENHRY and CDR2 as SYGVKD. The CDR3 is made up of 11 amino acids. CDR3 sequence reads: CAISVNYEQYF. The CDR3 nucleotides are TGTGCCATCAGTGTTAACTACGAGCAGTACTTC.

A few counts support this clonotype. The chain uses TRBV5-4 and TRBJ1-3, with 8 nucleotides matching TRBD1. The junction had 4 bases not matched to a gene; V was cut back by 9 bases and J by 2 bases. The CDR3 spans 13 residues. Germline CDR1 is SGHNT and CDR2 is YYREEE (reference sequence). CDR3 coding DNA: TGTGCCACCAGACAGGGGACTGGAAACACCATATATTTT. It encodes CATRQGTGNTIYF.

The chain couples TRBV7-9 to TRBJ2-7, with D possibly matching TRBD2 (5 bases). With 5 bases removed from V and 5 bases from J, the gap between germline ends came to 22 bases. The CDR3 contains 16 residues. Germline V gene sequence: CDR1 SEHNR, CDR2 FQNEAQ (reference sequence). The CDR3 DNA reads as TGTGCCAGCAGCCCCCGCCTGGCGGGCCCACACGACGAGCAGTACTTC. Translating gives CASSPRLAGPHDEQYF.

The chain recombines TRBV14 with TRBJ2-7, with 7 bases matching TRBD2. The J segment lost 3 bases and the V segment lost 4 bases, leaving 6 bases of the junction unmatched. Per the germline V gene, CDR1 is SGHDN and CDR2 is FVKESK. This CDR3 comprises 14 residues. The CDR3: CASSPREGIYEQYF. DNA for the CDR3: TGTGCCAGCAGCCCCAGGGAGGGAATCTACGAGCAGTACTTC.

This clonotype has at least ten counts. The rearrangement links TRBV2 to TRBJ1-1, with 8 bases identical to TRBD1. With V trimmed by 5 bases and J by 5 bases, 7 bases remained unmatched. The V gene's germline CDR1 is SNHLY and CDR2 FYNNEI. The CDR3 is made up of 14 amino acids. This chain's CDR3 is CASSRDRGGTEAFF. As DNA, the CDR3 is TGTGCCAGCAGTAGAGACAGGGGTGGGACTGAAGCTTTCTTT.

Ten or more counts support this clonotype. The genes are TRBV13 and TRBJ1-2; D uncertain. V lost 5 bases and J 4 bases, leaving 11 bases between the germline ends. This CDR3 comprises 13 residues. Germline assignment: CDR1 PRHDT and CDR2 FYEKMQ (reference sequence). As DNA, the CDR3 is TGTGCCAGCAGCGGAGCAGTGGGCTATGGCTACACCTTC. Protein product: CASSGAVGYGYTF.

This clonotype has a handful of counts. The chain uses TRBV6-2 or TRBV6-3 and TRBJ2-5; 9 positions match TRBD2. V was pared by 6 bases and J by 2 bases, with 4 bases of the junction left unmatched. Per the germline V gene, CDR1 is MNHEY and CDR2 is SVGEGT. This CDR3 has 14 residues. The DNA of the CDR3 is TGTGCCAGCAGGCTGAGCGGGAGGCAAGAGACCCAGTACTTC. Protein product: CASRLSGRQETQYF.

Note on this clonotype: The junction departs from the called germline gene at one end, perhaps through a read error. The chain links TRBV7-2 to TRBJ1-5; perhaps TRBD1 as D (5 bases). This CDR3 contains 13 residues. Germline loops: CDR1 SGHTA, CDR2 FQGNSA. The CDR3 DNA sequence: TGCGCCAGCAGCCAAGGGGCCAGCCTTCCCCAGCATTTT. This sequence encodes CASSQGASLPQHF.

The J gene is TRBJ2-2, the V gene TRBV7-9; D not resolved. This CDR3 has 14 residues. V lost 1 base and J 3 bases, leaving 6 bases between the germline ends. Germline lookup yields CDR1 SEHNR and CDR2 FQNEAQ (reference sequence). The CDR3 DNA follows: TGTGCCAGCAGCTTAGTTATAGACACCGGGGAGCTGTTTTTT. This translates into CASSLVIDTGELFF.

This clonotype was found a few times. J is TRBJ2-5 and V is TRBV29-1; TRBD1 matches at 10 bases. V gave up 3 bases and J gave up 4 bases; unmatched junction bases: 11. Germline V lookup: CDR1 SQVTM, CDR2 ANQGSEA. The CDR3 consists of 16 residues. CDR3 sequence (DNA): TGCAGCGTTGACCGCTACGACAGGGGGCTAGGAGAGACCCAGTACTTC. It is translated as CSVDRYDRGLGETQYF.

A few counts support this clonotype. V and J are TRBV6-5 and TRBJ2-2; D is ambiguous. The CDR3 contains 14 residues. With 5 bases removed from V and 8 bases from J, the gap between germline ends came to 15 bases. Germline CDR1 and CDR2: MNHEY and SVGAGI. CDR3 nucleotide sequence: TGTGCCAGCAGTCCCCTAATGATTCCGGGGGAGCTGTTTTTT. Its translation is CASSPLMIPGELFF.

This chain uses TRBV6-5 with TRBJ2-5; D possibly corresponds to TRBD1 (6 bases). Trimming took 6 bases from V and 2 from J, leaving 13 bases between them. Germline V gene data show CDR1 as MNHEY and CDR2 as SVGAGI. This CDR3 is 14 amino acids long. The DNA for the CDR3 is TGTGCCAGCAGCTCAGGGGTTTCACAAGAGACCCAGTACTTC. It translates to CASSSGVSQETQYF.